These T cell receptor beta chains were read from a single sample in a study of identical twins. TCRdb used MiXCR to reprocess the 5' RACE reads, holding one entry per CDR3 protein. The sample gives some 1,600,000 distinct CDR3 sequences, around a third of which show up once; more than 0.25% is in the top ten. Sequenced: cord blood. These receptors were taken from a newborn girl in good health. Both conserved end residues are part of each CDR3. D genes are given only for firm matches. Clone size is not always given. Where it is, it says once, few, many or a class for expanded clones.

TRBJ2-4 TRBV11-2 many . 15 TGTGCCAGCAGCTTTCGGGCCCTAGCCAAAAACATTCAGTACTTC CASSFRALAKNIQYF
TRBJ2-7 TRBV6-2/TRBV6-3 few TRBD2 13 TGTGCCAGCTCCCGACTAGCCTACAATGAGCAGTACTTC CASSRLAYNEQYF
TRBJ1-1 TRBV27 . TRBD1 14 TGTGCCAGCAGGATAGACAGGGGGGGCACTGAAGCTTTCTTT CASRIDRGGTEAFF
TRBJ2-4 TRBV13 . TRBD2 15 TGTGCCAGCAGCGCGACTAGCGGGGGTTCTACGGGGCAGTACTTC CASSATSGGSTGQYF
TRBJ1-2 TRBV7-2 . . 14 TGTGCCAGCAGCAACAGGATGATTAACTATGGCTACACCTTC CASSNRMINYGYTF
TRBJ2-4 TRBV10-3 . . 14 TGTGCCATCGTAAAGACTAGTTTCTACAATGAGCAGTACTTC CAIVKTSFYNEQYF
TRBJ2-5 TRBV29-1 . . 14 TGCAGCGCTCGACACCGGGGTGGACAAGAGACCCAGTACTTC CSARHRGGQETQYF
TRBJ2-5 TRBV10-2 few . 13 TGCGCCAGCCTCCAAGGGGGAGGAGAGACCCAGTACTTC CASLQGGGETQYF
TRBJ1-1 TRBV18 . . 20 TGTGCCAGCTCACCGATTGGTGGAGTCGGATCGGGGGCTCCGAACACTGAAGCTTTCTTT CASSPIGGVGSGAPNTEAFF
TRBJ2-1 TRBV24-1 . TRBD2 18 TGTGCCACCGGGAGTAGCGGGGGGCATTCCGTCTCCTACAATGAGCAGTTCTTC CATGSSGGHSVSYNEQFF
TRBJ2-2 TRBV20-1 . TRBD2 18 TGCAGTGCTAGAGAAGGGACTAGCGGGGGCCCCAACACCGGGGAGCTGTTTTTT CSAREGTSGGPNTGELFF
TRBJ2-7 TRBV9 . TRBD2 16 TGTGCCAGCAGCTTTGGGACTAGCGGGAACCCGTACGAGCAGTACTTC CASSFGTSGNPYEQYF
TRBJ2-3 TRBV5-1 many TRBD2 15 TGCGCCAGCAGCTTGGTGGTAGCGGGGTCAGATACGCAGTATTTT CASSLVVAGSDTQYF
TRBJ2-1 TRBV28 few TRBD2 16 TGTGCCAGCAGTACTCTAGCGGATAGCTCCTACAATGAGCAGTTCTTC CASSTLADSSYNEQFF
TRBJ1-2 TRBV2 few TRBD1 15 TGTGCCAGCAGGGCCGGACAGGGGCTTAACTATGGCTACACCTTC CASRAGQGLNYGYTF
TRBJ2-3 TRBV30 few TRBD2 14 TGTGCCTGGATACTAGCGGGGGGGCAAGATACGCAGTATTTT CAWILAGGQDTQYF
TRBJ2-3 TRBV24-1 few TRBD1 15 TGTGCCACCAGTGACAGGACAGGGGCAGCAGATACGCAGTATTTT CATSDRTGAADTQYF